Below are 23 T cell receptor beta chains sequenced from a single sample in a study of PD-1 blockade in classical Hodgkin lymphoma. Each patient relapsed following autologous stem cell transplantation, and prior brentuximab vedotin exposure differed. Sequencing used immunoSEQ multiplex PCR; TCRdb keeps in-frame clones, though not all of them. The sample has some 90,000 clones; around nine tenths are singletons. This material consisted of peripheral blood mononuclear cells (PBMCs), taken before the second cycle of nivolumab. These receptor sequences come from a human donor with classical Hodgkin lymphoma.

The chain joins TRBV18 to TRBJ2-1, with unresolved D. Germline CDR1 is KGHSH and CDR2 is LQKENI. The length of the CDR3 is 14 residues. Trimming shortened V by 3 bases and J by 1 base, and 7 bases separated the two germline ends. The CDR3 protein is CASSPRGSYNEQFF. DNA of the CDR3: TGTGCCAGCTCACCCCGCGGATCCTACAATGAGCAGTTCTTC.

The count of this clone is one. CDR3 in DNA: TGCGCCAGCAGTAAAACGAATAGCTCCTACAATGAGCAGTTCTTC. This gives the protein CASSKTNSSYNEQFF. This rearrangement joins TRBV10-1 to TRBJ2-1, with D hard to call. Deletions cut 5 bases from V and 0 bases from J, with 11 bases between. This CDR3 is built from 15 residues. Germline V gene lookup returns CDR1 WNHNN and CDR2 SYGVQD (reference sequence).

The chain is built from TRBV5-1 and TRBJ2-3, with 8 bases fitting TRBD1. The CDR3 contains 16 residues. The ends lost 1 base at V and 0 bases at J; junction bases unmatched: 4. From germline, CDR1 is SGHRS and CDR2 YFSETQ. CDR3 sequence (DNA): TGCGCCAGCAGCTTGCGGACAGGGCCAAGCACAGATACGCAGTATTTT. Translating gives CASSLRTGPSTDTQYF.

The chain uses TRBV5-4 and TRBJ2-5; 13 bases line up with TRBD2. Germline CDR1 and CDR2: SGHNT and YYREEE (reference sequence). CDR3 length: 15 amino acids. V shed 0 bases, J shed 4 bases, and the junction held 0 bases outside the gene matches. The CDR3 DNA is TGTGCCAGCAGCTTGGGACTAGCGGGAGGAGAGACCCAGTACTTC. This translates into CASSLGLAGGETQYF.

The V and J genes are TRBV28 and TRBJ1-2, with D possibly TRBD1 on 6 matching bases. V lost 11 bases to trimming and J lost 8 bases, with 24 bases between them. CDR3 length: 14 amino acids. CDR1 is MDHEN and CDR2 is SYDVKM in the germline V gene. CDR3 amino acids: CAAYERGPFGGYTF. The CDR3 region has the DNA TGTGCCGCATATGAACGGGGGCCTTTCGGGGGCTACACCTTC.

This sequence joins TRBV7-9 and TRBJ2-7; possibly TRBD1 or TRBD2 for D (5 bases each). The CDR3 covers 13 residues. Between the trimmed V and J ends, which lost 5 bases and 3 bases, there was a span of 11 bases. CDR1 SEHNR and CDR2 FQNEAQ come from the germline V gene (reference sequence). The CDR3 spells CASSPGTFYEQYF. As DNA, the CDR3 is TGTGCCAGCAGCCCCGGGACCTTCTACGAGCAGTACTTC.

The J gene is TRBJ2-2, the V gene TRBV11-3; 8 bases align to TRBD2. Germline V gene data show CDR1 as SGHNT and CDR2 as YENEEA. Trimming at V came to 5 bases and at J to 0 bases, leaving 8 bases not matched to a gene. The CDR3 is 17 amino acids. In DNA, the CDR3 is TGTGCCAGCAGCACCTACCTAGCGGGCGCGAACACCGGGGAGCTGTTTTTT. Residues: CASSTYLAGANTGELFF.

The gene calls are TRBV6-6 and TRBJ1-2; TRBD1 is a possible D gene (5 bases). The CDR3 has 13 amino acids. In germline, CDR1 is MNHNY, CDR2 SVGAGI (reference sequence). Trimming cost V 2 bases and J 2 bases, with 6 bases left between them. CDR3 in DNA: TGTGCCAGCAGTTACGACAGAAACTATGGCTACACCTTC. This gives the protein CASSYDRNYGYTF.

This chain links TRBV4-1 with TRBJ2-7, with TRBD2 identical over 10 bases. The CDR3 is 14 residues long. CDR1 is MGHRA, CDR2 YSYEKL, per germline. V was clipped by 6 bases and J by 4 bases; unmatched bases: 6. The CDR3 protein is CASSLAGVAYEQYF. Here the CDR3 DNA reads TGCGCCAGCAGTCTAGCGGGAGTGGCATACGAGCAGTACTTC.

This chain connects TRBV28 to TRBJ1-5, with 8 bases lining up with TRBD1. The CDR3 totals 17 residues. Germline assignment: CDR1 MDHEN and CDR2 SYDVKM. Unmatched junction bases numbered 12, after V lost 6 bases and J lost 2 bases. This chain's CDR3 is CASRPGQVGYGNQPQHF. DNA of the CDR3: TGTGCCAGCAGACCGGGACAGGTTGGGTACGGCAATCAGCCCCAGCATTTT.

The CDR3 region has the DNA TGTGCCAGCAGCTCAAGAGACCTGAACACTGAAGCTTTCTTT. This encodes CASSSRDLNTEAFF. The chain combines TRBV7-9 with TRBJ1-1; no clear D gene. V was shortened by 4 bases and J by 0 bases, with 9 bases between the two germline ends. From germline, CDR1 is SEHNR and CDR2 FQNEAQ (reference sequence). The CDR3 runs 14 residues. The full variable domain, completed using reference TRBV7-9 and TRBJ1-1, is DTGVSQNPRHKITKRGQNVTFRCDPISEHNRLYWYRQTLGQGPEFLTYFQNEAQLEKSRLLSDRFSAERPKGSFSTLEIQRTEQGDSAMYLCASSSRDLNTEAFFGQGTRLTVV.

This rearrangement joins TRBV29-1 to TRBJ2-3; no clear D. V lost 1 base and J 4 bases, leaving 3 bases between the germline ends. The V gene's germline CDR1 is SQVTM and CDR2 ANQGSEA. The CDR3 is made up of 11 amino acids. This chain's CDR3 is CSVEAADTQYF. The CDR3 coding sequence is TGCAGCGTTGAAGCTGCAGATACGCAGTATTTT.

The rearrangement uses TRBV11-2 and TRBJ1-1; D ambiguous. The CDR3 spans 15 residues. Trimming pared 6 bases from V and 6 bases from J, leaving 20 bases between. Per the germline V gene, CDR1 is SGHAT and CDR2 is FQNNGV. DNA for the CDR3: TGTGCCAGCAGTTCTGGACCAAGGGAGGGCCCTGAAGCTTTCTTT. Translation gives CASSSGPREGPEAFF.

The chain combines TRBV9 with TRBJ2-1; TRBD1 aligns across 8 bases. This CDR3 is 14 amino acids long. Germline V gene sequence: CDR1 SGDLS, CDR2 YYNGEE. With V trimmed by 5 bases and J by 12 bases, 13 bases remained unmatched. The DNA of the CDR3 is TGTGCCAGCAGTCCTGGACAGGGCCATGGGGGGCAGTTCTTC. This encodes CASSPGQGHGGQFF.

The J gene is TRBJ2-2, the V gene TRBV15, with 10 bases that match TRBD2. CDR1 LNHNV and CDR2 YYDKDF come from the germline V gene (reference sequence). V was pared by 1 base and J by 4 bases, with 9 bases of the junction left unmatched. The CDR3 is 18 amino acids. CDR3 nucleotide sequence: TGTGCCACCAGCAGAGCGCGAGCGGGAGGGCCGGTCACCGGGGAGCTGTTTTTT. Amino acids: CATSRARAGGPVTGELFF.

In its sample, this clone was seen once. V usage is TRBV5-1 and J usage is TRBJ1-3, with 7 nucleotides matching TRBD1. The CDR3 extends over 16 amino acids. Trimming cost V 0 bases and J 1 base; bases outside gene matches: 4. Germline V gene data show CDR1 as SGHRS and CDR2 as YFSETQ. The CDR3 sequence is CASSLVQGGSGNTIYF. The DNA of the CDR3 is TGCGCCAGCAGCTTGGTTCAGGGGGGTTCTGGAAACACCATATATTTT.

This chain connects TRBV9 to TRBJ2-7; D gene unclear. The germline V gene encodes CDR1 SGDLS and CDR2 YYNGEE. Trimming left V 4 bases short and J 7 bases short, with 15 bases between. CDR3 length: 13 amino acids. CDR3 sequence reads: CASSPALVGEQYF. The CDR3 DNA is TGTGCCAGCAGCCCAGCCTTGGTTGGGGAGCAGTACTTC.

The chain couples TRBV7-6 to TRBJ2-5, with 7 bases matching TRBD1. V gave up 5 bases and J gave up 4 bases; unmatched junction bases: 7. The CDR3 contains 14 residues. From germline, CDR1 is SGHVS and CDR2 FNYEAQ. CDR3 in DNA: TGTGCCAGCAGCCCAGCAGGGGGAGCAGAGACCCAGTACTTC. Translated: CASSPAGGAETQYF.

V usage is TRBV30 and J usage is TRBJ1-2; no clear D gene. Trimming took 6 bases from V and 0 from J, leaving 14 bases between them. CDR1 is GTSNPN and CDR2 is SVGIG in the germline V gene (reference sequence). The CDR3 is 14 amino acids. The DNA for the CDR3 is TGTGCCTGTATCAAGGGAATGGCTAACTATGGCTACACCTTC. It codes for CACIKGMANYGYTF. The full variable domain, its missing parts supplied by reference TRBV30 and TRBJ1-2, is SQTIHQWPATLVQPVGSPLSLECTVEGTSNPNLYWYRQAAGRGLQLLFYSVGIGQISSEVPQNLSASRPQDRQFILSSKKLLLSDSGFYLCACIKGMANYGYTFGSGTRLTVV.

V gene TRBV18 combines with J gene TRBJ2-7; perhaps TRBD2 as D (5 bases). Germline V CDR1 and CDR2: KGHSH, LQKENI. Trimming took off 2 bases at V and 2 bases at J, with 10 bases between the two ends. The CDR3 consists of 14 residues. The CDR3 region is CASSPEDGTYEQYF. CDR3 coding DNA: TGTGCCAGCTCACCAGAGGACGGGACCTACGAGCAGTACTTC.

The chain links TRBV5-4 to TRBJ2-7; 9 bases are shared with TRBD1. Losses at the gene ends were 3 bases for V and 1 base for J; bases not matched to a gene: 8. The CDR3 totals 16 residues. The V gene's germline CDR1 is SGHNT and CDR2 YYREEE (reference sequence). CDR3 sequence: CASSWGGTGKSYEQYF. DNA of the CDR3: TGTGCCAGCAGCTGGGGGGGGACAGGGAAATCCTACGAGCAGTACTTC. Combining the CDR3 with reference TRBV5-4 and TRBJ2-7 gives the whole variable domain ETGVTQSPTHLIKTRGQQVTLRCSSQSGHNTVSWYQQALGQGPQFIFQYYREEENGRGNFPPRFSGLQFPNYSSELNVNALELDDSALYLCASSWGGTGKSYEQYFGPGTRLTVT.

The chain links TRBV28 to TRBJ2-7, with D uncertain. V was pared by 3 bases and J by 6 bases, with 9 bases between. The CDR3 covers 12 residues. Germline V CDR1 and CDR2: MDHEN, SYDVKM. CDR3 residues: CASSLARLEQYF. As DNA, the CDR3 is TGTGCCAGCAGTTTGGCTCGGCTCGAGCAGTACTTC.

This clone has a single count. The CDR3 DNA reads as TGTGCCAGCAGTCCATCTAGCGGGAGGGCCCACGAGCAGTACTTC. The encoded protein is CASSPSSGRAHEQYF. This chain connects TRBV27 to TRBJ2-7, with TRBD2 matching over 12 bases. The germline V gene encodes CDR1 MNHEY and CDR2 SMNVEV (reference sequence). V was pared by 5 bases and J by 5 bases, with 7 bases of the junction left unmatched. The CDR3 runs 15 residues.